This TCR beta chain was sequenced in a study of T cell responses to AZD1222 COVID-19 vaccine. General study points: Reportedly, nearly half of unique spike TCRs recognized epitopes outside B.1.351/B.1.1.7 mutations. At study baseline, merely six AZD1222 recipients were seropositive. Spike regions recognized by vaccine-associated CD4 TCRs spanned the protein, led by 160-218 and 743-854. Two AZD1222 administrations were followed by greater Spike-specific TCR breadth and depth.

Germline V CDR1 and CDR2: SEHNR, FQNEAQ (reference sequence). CDR3 length: 13 amino acids. This clone is a singleton in its sample. Its antigen is unknown. One end of the junction fails to match germline, which may point to a read error. This table comes from immunoSEQ multiplex PCR, and its TCRdb copy is limited to in-frame clones, with some not included. The sample has about 86,000 clones, more than 75% seen once. This chain uses TRBV7-9 with TRBJ1-1; D unresolved. This clonotype was obtained from an adult in good health. The sample was peripheral blood, taken on day 0 of AZD1222 vaccination. The CDR3 reads CASSLGRSAEAFF. The CDR3 DNA sequence: TGTGCCAGCAGTTTAGGGAGATCCGCTGAAGCTTTCTTT.